A single sample gave rise to the 3 T cell receptor beta chains below, sequenced in a study of blood T cell repertoires in COVID-19. TCRdb keeps only in-frame clones here, not all; method: immunoSEQ multiplex PCR. The data show some 230,000 clones, with roughly 83% seen just once and less than 7.5% held by the top ten. The material sequenced was peripheral blood. These receptors were collected from a woman aged 50 to 60 with acute or convalescent COVID-19.

The DNA for the CDR3 is TGTGCCAGCAGTCAACAGGGTACCTACGAGCAGTACTTC. The encoded protein is CASSQQGTYEQYF. The chain links TRBV28 to TRBJ2-7, with a tentative D call TRBD1 (6 bases). With 5 bases removed from V and 2 bases from J, the gap between germline ends came to 10 bases. This CDR3 contains 13 residues. Germline V gene data show CDR1 as MDHEN and CDR2 as SYDVKM.

The chain joins TRBV15 to TRBJ2-1; D might be TRBD2 (5 bases). Trimming removed 4 bases at V and 6 bases at J, with 13 bases between. CDR3 length: 14 residues. CDR1 is LNHNV and CDR2 is YYDKDF in the germline V gene (reference sequence). The CDR3 DNA reads TGTGCCACCAGCACCGGGGATGGTCGCAATGAGCAGTTCTTC. Translated: CATSTGDGRNEQFF.

The rearrangement joins TRBV3-1 (or the pseudogene TRBV3-2) to TRBJ2-7; 15 bases are shared with TRBD2. The CDR3 contains 17 residues. CDR1 LGHDT and CDR2 YNNKEL come from the germline V gene (reference sequence). Trimming at V came to 1 base and at J to 4 bases, leaving 5 bases not matched to a gene. The CDR3 bases are TGTGCCAGCAGCCAAGGGACTAGCGGGAGGGCTGTTTACGAGCAGTACTTC. This gives the protein CASSQGTSGRAVYEQYF.